Described below is a single T cell receptor (beta chain) sequence and its context. The CDR3 spans 13 residues. Trimming removed 0 bases from V and 1 base from J, with 6 bases in between. CDR1 GTSNPN and CDR2 SVGIG come from the germline V gene (reference sequence). Sequencing was performed with immunoSEQ multiplex PCR; in TCRdb, only in-frame clones are kept and a portion is missing. Found here are 170,000 or so clones, 85% of them singletons; the top ten hold 16%. This sample is part of a study of cytomegalovirus exposure and HLA in healthy donors. Material for sequencing was PBMCs. The chain carries TRBV30 and TRBJ2-5, with D maybe TRBD2 (6 bases). The TCR sequence derives from a man younger than 35 in good health and CMV-seropositive. CDR3: CAWSVAGQETQYF. CDR3 sequence (DNA): TGTGCCTGGAGTGTAGCGGGCCAAGAGACCCAGTACTTC.